The 13 T cell receptor beta chains reported below all come from one sample, sequenced in a study of molecular identifiers for immune sequencing clone quantification (dated by TCRdb to 2016 to 2018). Receptor libraries were prepared by PCR. Sequencing was performed on an Illumina HiSeq 4000. In-frame beta chains were kept once TCRdb had trimmed the public reads at Q25 with fastp and called clones with MiXCR. Each CDR3 protein gets just one entry, which takes the most common genes and DNA from the rows behind it. The table for this sample lists about 320,000 distinct CDR3 sequences; about a fifth of them were counted only once. The biggest ten clones account for about 0.81% of the sample. Material: naive CD8+ T cells from blood, with Jurkat cell RNA spiked in. In light of the paper, this sample's cell subset or site label describes: FACS-sorted CD8+CD4-CCR7+CD45RA+ naive T cells. These receptors came from a human donor in good health. Some libraries in this study had Jurkat cell RNA spiked in.

This clonotype came up many times. The chain links TRBV28 to TRBJ2-3; TRBD2 might be the D (6 bases). The V end was cut by 5 bases, the J end by 6 bases, with 21 bases between. The CDR3 length is 16 residues. Germline V CDR1 and CDR2: MDHEN, SYDVKM. CDR3 DNA sequence: TGTGCCAGCAGTCTCCCCGGGACTCGCGGTAGGGATACGCAGTATTTT. Translation: CASSLPGTRGRDTQYF.

V usage is TRBV2 and J usage is TRBJ2-1; D is ambiguous. Germline values: CDR1 SNHLY, CDR2 FYNNEI. With 10 bases removed from V and 10 bases from J, the gap between germline ends came to 17 bases. The CDR3 totals 12 residues. CDR3 region: CANGPVGLEQFF. The CDR3 DNA reads TGTGCCAACGGGCCGGTGGGCTTGGAGCAGTTCTTC.

The rearrangement links TRBV30 to TRBJ1-1, with no clear D. In germline, CDR1 is GTSNPN, CDR2 SVGIG (reference sequence). Trimming removed 5 bases at V and 1 base at J, with 23 bases between. The CDR3 is made up of 17 amino acids. CDR3 bases: TGTGCCTGGGGGCCAACCCTTCCCGGAGGTGGGAACACTGAAGCTTTCTTT. Its translation is CAWGPTLPGGGNTEAFF.

This clonotype was observed at least ten times. The V call is TRBV5-1, the J call TRBJ2-1; D is ambiguous. The CDR3 sequence is 16 residues long. Germline assignment: CDR1 SGHRS and CDR2 YFSETQ. Between the trimmed V and J ends, which lost 0 bases and 4 bases, there was a span of 14 bases. The DNA of the CDR3 is TGCGCCAGCAGCTTGGGACTGGCCAGATTTTACAATGAGCAGTTCTTC. This codes for CASSLGLARFYNEQFF.

This clonotype was seen many times. The chain recombines TRBV9 with TRBJ2-2; 14 bases map to TRBD2. Trimming at V came to 4 bases and at J to 8 bases, leaving 7 bases not matched to a gene. The germline V gene encodes CDR1 SGDLS and CDR2 YYNGEE. This CDR3 is 16 amino acids long. CDR3 residues: CASSPWTSGGKGELFF. In DNA, the CDR3 is TGTGCCAGCAGCCCCTGGACTAGCGGGGGGAAGGGGGAGCTGTTTTTT.

In its sample, this clonotype was seen a few times. This CDR3 is CASSPDKGLAGWVGTDTQYF. The CDR3 DNA reads as TGTGCCAGCAGCCCAGACAAGGGACTAGCGGGATGGGTCGGCACAGATACGCAGTATTTT. The V call is TRBV13, the J call TRBJ2-3; TRBD2 matches 13 bases. Trimming cost V 5 bases and J 1 base; bases outside gene matches: 15. The CDR3 length is 20 residues. Looked up from germline, CDR1 is PRHDT and CDR2 is FYEKMQ (reference sequence).

The genes are TRBV2 and TRBJ2-3; TRBD1 matches 10 bases. CDR3 length: 16 residues. The V and J ends lost 6 bases and 4 bases, in that order; junction bases with no gene match: 10. CDR1 is SNHLY, CDR2 FYNNEI, per germline. The CDR3 loop is CASRGPRDRGPDTQYF. CDR3 coding DNA: TGTGCCAGCAGAGGCCCCAGGGACAGGGGTCCAGATACGCAGTATTTT.

In its sample, this clonotype was seen a few times. The V gene is TRBV7-9, the J gene TRBJ2-2, with D unresolved. V was cut by 5 bases and J by 0 bases, with 7 bases left in between. The CDR3 length is 14 residues. CDR1 and CDR2 from the germline V gene are SEHNR and FQNEAQ (reference sequence). The chain's CDR3 is CASSPPTNTGELFF. The CDR3 DNA reads as TGTGCCAGCAGCCCCCCGACGAACACCGGGGAGCTGTTTTTT.

This clonotype was seen at least ten times. This chain links TRBV27 with TRBJ1-5, with a tentative D call TRBD1 (5 bases). V gave up 0 bases and J gave up 6 bases, with 6 bases separating them. The CDR3 covers 13 residues. Looked up from germline, CDR1 is MNHEY and CDR2 is SMNVEV (reference sequence). CDR3 sequence (DNA): TGTGCCAGCAGTTTATCGGGGGTTCAGCCCCAGCATTTT. As protein: CASSLSGVQPQHF.

Regarding this clonotype: A read error may explain this, as a much larger clone is one base away. The chain is built from TRBV29-1 and TRBJ2-2, with TRBD1 matching over 9 bases. Germline V CDR1 and CDR2: SQVTM, ANQGSEA. Losses at the gene ends were 3 bases for V and 0 bases for J; bases not matched to a gene: 5. There are 16 residues in the CDR3. The CDR3, as DNA: TGCAGCGTTGAGACGGGACAGGGATCGAACACCGGGGAGCTGTTTTTT. It encodes CSVETGQGSNTGELFF.

This clonotype was counted only a few times. With a much larger clone just one base away, this may be a read error. V gene TRBV21-1 combines with J gene TRBJ2-7; whether TRBD1, the table's D call, matches the DNA was not checked. TRBV21-1 constitutes a pseudogene. The length of the CDR3 is 12 residues. CDR3 in amino acids: CASGKRGREQYF. The CDR3 DNA is TGTGCCAGCGGCAAACGGGGGCGAGAGCAGTACTTC.

This clonotype was counted many times. The chain employs TRBV11-2 and TRBJ2-1; tentatively, D is TRBD1 (5 bases). This CDR3 has 15 residues. The V gene's germline CDR1 is SGHAT and CDR2 FQNNGV. V lost 2 bases to trimming and J lost 8 bases, with 16 bases between them. The CDR3 here is CASSLLARWGDEQFF. CDR3 bases: TGTGCCAGCAGCTTACTTGCCAGGTGGGGCGATGAGCAGTTCTTC.

This clonotype was observed at least ten times. Relative to the germline gene, one junction end is altered; a read error may explain this. V is TRBV28 and J is TRBJ2-1; 12 bases map to TRBD2. Germline-derived CDR1 and CDR2 are MDHEN and SYDVKM. This CDR3 is 14 amino acids long. Here the CDR3 reads CASSAEASGRGGLF. CDR3 DNA sequence: TGTGCCAGCAGCGCCGAGGCTAGCGGGAGGGGTGGACTCTTC.